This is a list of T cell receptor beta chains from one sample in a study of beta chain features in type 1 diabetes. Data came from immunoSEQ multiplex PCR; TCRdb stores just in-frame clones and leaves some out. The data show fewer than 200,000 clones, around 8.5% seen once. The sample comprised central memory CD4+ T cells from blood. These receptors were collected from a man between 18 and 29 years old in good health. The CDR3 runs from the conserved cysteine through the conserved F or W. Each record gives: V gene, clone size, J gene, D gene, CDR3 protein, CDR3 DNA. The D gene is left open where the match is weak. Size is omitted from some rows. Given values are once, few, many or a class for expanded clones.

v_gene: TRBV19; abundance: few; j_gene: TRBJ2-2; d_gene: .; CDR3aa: CASSVTGRGGELFF; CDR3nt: TGTGCCAGTAGTGTGACAGGGCGGGGCGGGGAGCTGTTTTTT
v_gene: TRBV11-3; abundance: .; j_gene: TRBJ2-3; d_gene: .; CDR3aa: CASSSTTEADTQYF; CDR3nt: TGTGCCAGCAGTTCAACGACAGAAGCAGATACGCAGTATTTT
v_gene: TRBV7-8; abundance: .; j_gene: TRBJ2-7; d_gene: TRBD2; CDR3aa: CASSPRTGLAGGYEQYF; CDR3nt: TGTGCCAGCAGCCCTAGGACGGGACTAGCGGGGGGCTACGAGCAGTACTTC
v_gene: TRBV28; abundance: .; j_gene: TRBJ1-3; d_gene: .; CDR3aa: CASSTQGLGTIYF; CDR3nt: TGTGCCAGCAGTACCCAGGGTTTGGGCACCATATATTTT
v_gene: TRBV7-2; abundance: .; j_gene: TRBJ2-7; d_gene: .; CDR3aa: CASSFSRAYEQYF; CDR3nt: TGTGCCAGCAGCTTTAGCAGAGCCTACGAGCAGTACTTC
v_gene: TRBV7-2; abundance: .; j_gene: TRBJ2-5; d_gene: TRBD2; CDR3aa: CASSSIIAGARATDF; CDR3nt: TGTGCCAGCAGCTCGATTATAGCGGGAGCAAGGGCAACGGACTTC
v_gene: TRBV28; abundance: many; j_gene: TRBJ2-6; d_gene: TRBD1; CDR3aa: CASSRLKTGDLSGANVLTF; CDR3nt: TGTGCCAGCAGTCGATTAAAGACAGGGGACCTGTCTGGGGCCAACGTCCTGACTTTC
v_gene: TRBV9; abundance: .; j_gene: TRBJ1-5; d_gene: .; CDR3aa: CASTPLVVGGRDPLAQHF; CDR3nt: TGTGCCAGCACCCCGCTCGTCGTGGGGGGGCGCGATCCACTGGCCCAGCATTTT
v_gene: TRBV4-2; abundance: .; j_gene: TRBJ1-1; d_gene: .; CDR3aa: CASSQAGGTTEAFF; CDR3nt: TGTGCCAGCAGCCAAGCCGGGGGTACCACTGAAGCTTTCTTT
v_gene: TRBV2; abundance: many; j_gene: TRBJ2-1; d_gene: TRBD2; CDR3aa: CASRVTSGTPFF; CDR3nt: TGTGCCAGCAGGGTAACTAGCGGGACGCCGTTCTTC
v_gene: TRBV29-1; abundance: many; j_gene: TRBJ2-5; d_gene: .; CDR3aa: CSVDLSGQPGRETQYF; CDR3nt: TGCAGCGTTGACCTTTCGGGACAGCCAGGGAGGGAGACCCAGTACTTC
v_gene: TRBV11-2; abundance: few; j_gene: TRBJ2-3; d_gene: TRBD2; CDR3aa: CASSSQTIAGVPLTQYF; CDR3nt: TGTGCCAGCAGCTCCCAAACCATAGCGGGAGTGCCCCTTACGCAGTATTTT
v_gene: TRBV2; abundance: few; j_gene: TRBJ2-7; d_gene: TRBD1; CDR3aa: CASSDWDRGRGEQYF; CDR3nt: TGTGCCAGCAGTGACTGGGACAGGGGGCGAGGAGAGCAGTACTTC
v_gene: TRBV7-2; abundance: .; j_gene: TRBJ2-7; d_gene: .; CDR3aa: CASSSQTGSYEQYF; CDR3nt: TGTGCCAGCAGCTCCCAGACAGGTTCCTACGAGCAGTACTTC
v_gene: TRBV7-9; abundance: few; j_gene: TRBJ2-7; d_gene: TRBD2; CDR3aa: CASSLVGGLSGAYEQYF; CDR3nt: TGTGCCAGCAGCTTAGTCGGTGGACTAAGCGGGGCCTACGAGCAGTACTTC
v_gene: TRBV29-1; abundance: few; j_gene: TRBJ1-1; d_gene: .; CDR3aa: CSGGTSLNTEAFF; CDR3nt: TGCAGCGGGGGGACATCTCTCAACACTGAAGCTTTCTTT
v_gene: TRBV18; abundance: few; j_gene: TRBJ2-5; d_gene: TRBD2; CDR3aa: CASSQTSGASQETQYF; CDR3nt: TGTGCCAGCTCGCAGACTAGCGGGGCCTCACAAGAGACCCAGTACTTC
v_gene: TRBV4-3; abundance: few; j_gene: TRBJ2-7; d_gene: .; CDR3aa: CASSQDYSYEQYF; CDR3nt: TGCGCCAGCAGCCAAGATTACTCCTACGAGCAGTACTTC
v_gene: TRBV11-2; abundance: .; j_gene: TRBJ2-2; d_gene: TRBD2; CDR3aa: CASRIDGGTGELFF; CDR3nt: TGTGCCAGCAGAATTGACGGGGGGACCGGGGAGCTGTTTTTT
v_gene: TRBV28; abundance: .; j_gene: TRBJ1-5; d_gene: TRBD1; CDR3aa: CASSLGQSRQPQHF; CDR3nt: TGTGCCAGCAGTCTGGGACAGTCGAGGCAGCCCCAGCATTTT
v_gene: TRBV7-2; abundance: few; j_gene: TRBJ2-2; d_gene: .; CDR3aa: CASSLVGRNTGELFF; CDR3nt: TGTGCCAGCAGCTTAGTGGGGCGGAACACCGGGGAGCTGTTTTTT
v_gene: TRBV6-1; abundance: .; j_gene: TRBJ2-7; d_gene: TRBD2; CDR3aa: CASNRGGYEQYF; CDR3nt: TGTGCCAGCAATCGCGGGGGGTACGAGCAGTACTTC
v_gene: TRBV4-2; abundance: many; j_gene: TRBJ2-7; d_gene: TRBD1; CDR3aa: CASSQGGQGLTYEQYF; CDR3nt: TGTGCCAGCAGCCAAGGAGGACAGGGCTTAACCTACGAGCAGTACTTC
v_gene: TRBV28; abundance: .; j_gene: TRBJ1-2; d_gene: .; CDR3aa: CASSLRGYGYTF; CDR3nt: TGTGCCAGCAGTTTGCGGGGCTATGGCTACACCTTC
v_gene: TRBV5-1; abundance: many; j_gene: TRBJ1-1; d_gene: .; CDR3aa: CASSLGTENTEAFF; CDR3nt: TGCGCCAGCAGCTTGGGGACAGAGAACACTGAAGCTTTCTTT
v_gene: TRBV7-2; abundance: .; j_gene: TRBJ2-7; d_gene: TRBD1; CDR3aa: CASSLGGDRVDEQYF; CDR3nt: TGTGCCAGCAGCTTAGGAGGAGACAGGGTAGACGAGCAGTACTTC
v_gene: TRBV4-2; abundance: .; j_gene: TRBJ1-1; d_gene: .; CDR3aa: CASSQGEEGRTEAFF; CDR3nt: TGTGCCAGCAGCCAAGGGGAGGAGGGGAGGACTGAAGCTTTCTTT
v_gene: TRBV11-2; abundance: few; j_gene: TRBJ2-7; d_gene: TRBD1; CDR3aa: CASSSGTGVSHYEQYF; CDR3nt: TGTGCCAGCAGCTCCGGGACAGGGGTGTCCCACTACGAGCAGTACTTC
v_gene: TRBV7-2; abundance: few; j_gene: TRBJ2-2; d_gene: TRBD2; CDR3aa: CASSLDGRGTGELFF; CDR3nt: TGTGCCAGCAGCTTAGACGGGAGGGGGACCGGGGAGCTGTTTTTT
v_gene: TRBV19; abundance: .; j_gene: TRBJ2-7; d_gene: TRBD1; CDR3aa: CASSRRKRQGAYEQYF; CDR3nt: TGTGCCAGTAGCCGACGAAAAAGACAGGGGGCCTACGAGCAGTACTTC
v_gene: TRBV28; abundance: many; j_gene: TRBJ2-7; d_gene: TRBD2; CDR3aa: CASSLGQTSGIWGQYF; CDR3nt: TGTGCCAGCAGTTTAGGCCAGACTAGCGGGATATGGGGGCAGTACTTC
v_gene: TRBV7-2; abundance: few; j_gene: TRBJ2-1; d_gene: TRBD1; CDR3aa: CASRLYGQGSNEQFF; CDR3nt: TGTGCCAGCAGGCTCTATGGACAGGGTTCCAATGAGCAGTTCTTC
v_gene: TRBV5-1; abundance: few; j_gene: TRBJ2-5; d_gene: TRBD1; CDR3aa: CASSPGSGTGAQQETQYF; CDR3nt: TGCGCCAGCAGCCCCGGATCCGGGACAGGGGCACAGCAGGAGACCCAGTACTTC
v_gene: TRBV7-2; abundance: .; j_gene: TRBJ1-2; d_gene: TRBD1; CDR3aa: CASSPPDRVRGYTF; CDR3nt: TGTGCCAGCAGCCCGCCCGACAGGGTCCGTGGCTACACCTTC
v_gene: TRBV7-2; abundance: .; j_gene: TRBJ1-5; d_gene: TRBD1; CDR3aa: CASSPGDRYQPQHF; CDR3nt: TGTGCCAGCAGCCCTGGGGACAGATATCAGCCCCAGCATTTT
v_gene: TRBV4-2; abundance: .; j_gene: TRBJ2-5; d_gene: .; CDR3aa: CASSRDTIETQYF; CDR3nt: TGTGCCAGCAGCCGGGACACCATAGAGACCCAGTACTTC
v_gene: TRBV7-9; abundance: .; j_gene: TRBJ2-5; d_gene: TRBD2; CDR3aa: CASSSGLAGVRVETQYF; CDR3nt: TGTGCCAGCAGCTCGGGACTAGCGGGGGTTCGGGTGGAGACCCAGTACTTC